Sequencing of this TCR beta chain was carried out in a study of shared clonotypes between healthy human individuals. Turning to the study itself: A couple of female and a few male donors aged 18 to 49 were enrolled.

Using immunoSEQ multiplex PCR, the repertoire was profiled, and TCRdb retains in-frame clones only, with some absent. Of a few hundred thousand clones listed, 50% to 80% are singletons. This clone was counted a few times. The germline V gene has CDR1 SQVTM and CDR2 ANQGSEA. The germline V and J ends were trimmed by 3 bases and 2 bases, with 15 bases remaining between them. The CDR3 runs 15 residues. The rearrangement joins TRBV29-1 to TRBJ2-3; no clear D gene. Sequencing used memory CD4+ T cells sorted from blood. Subset denoted: CD45RA-negative fraction. The sequence derives from a young man in good health. DNA of the CDR3: TGCAGCGTTGAGTTCCGGCAGAGCAACACAGATACGCAGTATTTT. Residues: CSVEFRQSNTDTQYF.